This T cell receptor beta chain was obtained from a study of T cell responses to AZD1222 COVID-19 vaccine. Broader study findings: Unmutated variant regions are reportedly the target of nearly half of TCRs that are spike-specific.

The data were produced by immunoSEQ multiplex PCR, yet TCRdb's version contains in-frame clones alone and is incomplete. The data show roughly 99,000 clones, with roughly 90% seen just once and around 4.3% held by the top ten. About this clone: Its antigen is as yet unknown.

The V end lost 3 bases, the J end lost 6 bases, and 11 bases lay between the germline ends. This CDR3 region has 13 residues. The germline gives CDR1 PRHDT, CDR2 FYEKMQ (reference sequence). This sample comprised peripheral blood, obtained on day 0 of AZD1222 vaccination. The genes are TRBV13 and TRBJ1-2, with no clear D. The clonotype was recovered from an adult in good health. CDR3 bases: TGTGCCAGCAGCTTGCCCAGGAGCAATGGCTACACCTTC. Residues: CASSLPRSNGYTF.